This T cell receptor (beta chain) was sequenced for a study of regulatory T cells in long-lasting Graves disease. In the study overall: Over 5 years on antithyroid drugs plus positive TSH receptor antibodies marked Graves' disease as persistent. Study-level results: Owing to a sample size that was small, accuracy may have been reduced.

In this sample, this clonotype turned up many times. No antigen is known for it. Time point meaning: persistent/refractory GD, antithyroid drugs over 5 years with positive TRAb. The TCR library was made from RNA that had been extracted from PBMCs in TRIzol. Building the TCR beta libraries relied on iRepertoire HTBI primers, and CDR3 regions underwent Arm-PCR. TCRdb itself ran the multiplex PCR reads through MiXCR, one entry per CDR3 protein. This repertoire shows approximately 400,000 distinct CDR3 sequences, about 25% found once; its top ten account for 26%. The source material was peripheral blood mononuclear cells (PBMCs), sampled when the disease was refractory, from a patient treated with antithyroid drugs. The origin of this receptor is a female donor with Graves disease.

In nucleotides, the CDR3 is TGTGCCAGCAGTTTCGTCGGCCTCTCTGGAAACACCATATATTTT. Its protein product is CASSFVGLSGNTIYF. This chain links TRBV28 with TRBJ1-3; the D is unclear. The CDR3 is 15 residues long. CDR1 and CDR2 (germline): MDHEN, SYDVKM. Trimming stripped 3 bases from V and 0 bases from J, with 9 bases between.